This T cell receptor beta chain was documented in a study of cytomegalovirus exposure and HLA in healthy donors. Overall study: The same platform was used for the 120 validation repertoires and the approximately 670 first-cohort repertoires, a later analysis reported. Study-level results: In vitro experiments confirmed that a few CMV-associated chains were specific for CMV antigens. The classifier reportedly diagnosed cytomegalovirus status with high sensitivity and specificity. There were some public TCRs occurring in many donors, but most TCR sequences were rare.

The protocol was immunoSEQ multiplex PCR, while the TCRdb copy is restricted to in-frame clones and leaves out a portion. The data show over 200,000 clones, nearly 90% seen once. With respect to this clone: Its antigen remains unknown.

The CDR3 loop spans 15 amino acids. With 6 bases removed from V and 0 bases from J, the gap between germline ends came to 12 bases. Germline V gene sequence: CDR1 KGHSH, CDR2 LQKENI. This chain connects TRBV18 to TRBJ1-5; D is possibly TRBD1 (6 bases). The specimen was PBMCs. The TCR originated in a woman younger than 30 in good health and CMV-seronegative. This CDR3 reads CASSRDTLSNQPQHF. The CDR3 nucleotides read TGTGCCAGCTCCAGGGACACCCTTAGCAATCAGCCCCAGCATTTT. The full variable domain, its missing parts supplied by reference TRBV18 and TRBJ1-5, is NAGVMQNPRHLVRRRGQEARLRCSPMKGHSHVYWYRQLPEEGLKFMVYLQKENIIDESGMPKERFSAEFPKEGPSILRIQQVVRGDSAAYFCASSRDTLSNQPQHFGDGTRLSIL.